This TCR beta chain was recovered during a study of cytomegalovirus exposure and HLA in healthy donors. Overall study findings and caveats: A classifier reportedly called cytomegalovirus status with high sensitivity and specificity. When analyzed later, a missense DCLRE1C variant was found to be linked to TCR beta V- and J-gene trimming.

Both 60 Vbeta primers and 13 Jbeta primers went into the PCR. TCRdb keeps only in-frame clones here, not all; method: immunoSEQ multiplex PCR. The sample records 100,000 to 150,000 clones, roughly 81% being singletons. A single count supports this clone. Its antigen is unknown. V lost 2 bases and J 2 bases, leaving 10 bases between the germline ends. The CDR3 consists of 15 residues. CDR1 and CDR2 from the germline V gene are MRHNA and SNTAGT. This sequence joins TRBV6-4 and TRBJ2-1, with D tentatively TRBD2 (6 bases). The TCR was taken from a woman in her twenties or thirties in good health and CMV-seronegative. The sequenced material came from PBMCs. CDR3 residues: CASSDRLAPYNEQFF. CDR3 in DNA: TGTGCCAGCAGTGACCGGCTAGCGCCCTACAATGAGCAGTTCTTC.